This T cell receptor (beta chain) was recovered during a study of a mutant IDH1 vaccine in newly diagnosed glioma. The overall study: Prior therapy was radiotherapy, temozolomide, or both; most received both.

The sample's time point: week 5, during vaccination. The content of each vaccine dose was 300 ug of mutant IDH1 20-mer peptide, and topical imiquimod accompanied it. Sequencing was performed with immunoSEQ multiplex PCR; in TCRdb, only in-frame clones are kept and a portion is missing. The profile shows roughly 40,000 clones, about 89% of them singletons. Note on this clone: Its target is not known.

The material was PBMCs, obtained from a glioma patient whose treatment included an IDH1 peptide vaccine. This clonotype was obtained from a man aged 50 to 59 with glioma.

The CDR3 DNA reads as TGTGCCAGCATCCGGGACAGGGGGCAAGATACGCAGTATTTT. This sequence encodes CASIRDRGQDTQYF. The rearrangement joins TRBV2 to TRBJ2-3; 12 positions match TRBD1. CDR3 length: 14 residues. Looked up from germline, CDR1 is SNHLY and CDR2 is FYNNEI. V was clipped by 7 bases and J by 5 bases; unmatched bases: 4.